This TCR beta chain came from a study of shared clonotypes between healthy human individuals. Study observations and caveats: Naive subsets usually exceeded memory subsets in estimated richness.

As concerns this clone: Its antigen is currently unknown.

The CDR3 runs 14 residues. Using immunoSEQ multiplex PCR, the repertoire was profiled, and TCRdb retains in-frame clones only, with some absent. The table includes some 240,000 clones, under 80% detected once. Sequencing used memory CD4+ T cells sorted from blood. Subset reported: CD45RA-negative fraction. This TCR derives from a man aged 25-45 years in good health. J is TRBJ2-7 and V is TRBV21-1; the DNA was not compared with TRBD2, the D call given in the table. TRBV21-1 is designated a pseudogene. CDR3 residues: CASSKRWGVHEQYF. CDR3 nucleotide sequence: TGTGCCAGCAGCAAAAGATGGGGGGTCCACGAGCAGTACTTC.